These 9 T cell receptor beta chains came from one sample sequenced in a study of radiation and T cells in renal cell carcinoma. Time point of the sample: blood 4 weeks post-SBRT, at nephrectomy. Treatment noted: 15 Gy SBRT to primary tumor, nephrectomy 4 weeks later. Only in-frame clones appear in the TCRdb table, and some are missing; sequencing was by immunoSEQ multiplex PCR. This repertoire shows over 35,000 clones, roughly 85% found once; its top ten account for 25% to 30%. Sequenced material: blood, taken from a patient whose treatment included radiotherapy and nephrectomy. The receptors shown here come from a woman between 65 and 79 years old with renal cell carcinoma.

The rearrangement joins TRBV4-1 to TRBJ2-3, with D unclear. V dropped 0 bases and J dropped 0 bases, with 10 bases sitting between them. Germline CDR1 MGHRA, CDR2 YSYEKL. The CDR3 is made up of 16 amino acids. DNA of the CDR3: TGCGCCAGCAGCCAAGAAGAGTTACGGAGCACAGATACGCAGTATTTT. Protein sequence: CASSQEELRSTDTQYF.

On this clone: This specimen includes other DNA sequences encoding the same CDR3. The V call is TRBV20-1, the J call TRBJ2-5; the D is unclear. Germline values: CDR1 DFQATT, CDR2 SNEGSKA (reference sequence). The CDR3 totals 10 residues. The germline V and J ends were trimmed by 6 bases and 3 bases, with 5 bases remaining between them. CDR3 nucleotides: TGCAGTGCCCTAGAAGAGACCCAGTACTTC. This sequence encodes CSALEETQYF.

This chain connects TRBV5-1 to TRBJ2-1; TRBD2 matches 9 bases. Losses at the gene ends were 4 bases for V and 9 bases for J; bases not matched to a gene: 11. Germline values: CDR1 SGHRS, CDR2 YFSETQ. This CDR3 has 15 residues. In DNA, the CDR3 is TGCGCCAGCAGCCTTGGAGGTCTAGCGGGGACTGAGCAGTTCTTC. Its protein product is CASSLGGLAGTEQFF.

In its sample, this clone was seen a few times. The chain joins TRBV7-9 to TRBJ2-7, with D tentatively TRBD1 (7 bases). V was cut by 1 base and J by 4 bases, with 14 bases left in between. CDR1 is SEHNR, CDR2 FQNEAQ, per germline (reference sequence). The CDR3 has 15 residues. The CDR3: CASSLGGAGQYEQYF. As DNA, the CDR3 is TGTGCCAGCAGCTTAGGCGGGGCGGGACAGTACGAGCAGTACTTC.

CDR3: CASSEPDRAYEQYF. The CDR3 nucleotides are TGTGCCAGCAGTGAACCGGACAGGGCCTACGAGCAGTACTTC. This sequence joins TRBV25-1 and TRBJ2-7, with 8 bases aligning to TRBD1. Trimming took 2 bases from V and 2 from J; bases not matched to a gene: 2. Per germline, CDR1 MGHDK and CDR2 SYGVNS. The CDR3 loop spans 14 amino acids.

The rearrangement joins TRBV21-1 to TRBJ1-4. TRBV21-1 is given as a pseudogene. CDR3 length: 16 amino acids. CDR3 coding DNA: TGTGCCAGCAGCAAAAGCCGGGCTGCAACTAATGAAAAACTGTTTTTT. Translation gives CASSKSRAATNEKLFF.

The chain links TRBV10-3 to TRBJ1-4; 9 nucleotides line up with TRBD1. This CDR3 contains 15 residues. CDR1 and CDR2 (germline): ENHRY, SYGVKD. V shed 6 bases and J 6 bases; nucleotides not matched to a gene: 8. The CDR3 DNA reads TGTGCCATCAGCAGGGGCGGGGACAGGGATGAAAAACTGTTTTTT. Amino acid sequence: CAISRGGDRDEKLFF.

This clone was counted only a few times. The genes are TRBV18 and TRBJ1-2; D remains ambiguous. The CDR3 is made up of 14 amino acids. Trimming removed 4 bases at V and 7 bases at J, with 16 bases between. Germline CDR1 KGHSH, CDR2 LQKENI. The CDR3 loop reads CASSQTDIISGYTF. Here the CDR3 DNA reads TGTGCCAGCTCACAGACCGACATTATCTCTGGCTACACCTTC.

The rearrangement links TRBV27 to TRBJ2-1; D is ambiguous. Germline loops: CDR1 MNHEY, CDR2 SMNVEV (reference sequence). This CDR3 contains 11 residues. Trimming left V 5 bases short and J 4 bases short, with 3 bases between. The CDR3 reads CASSEYNEQFF. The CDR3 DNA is TGTGCCAGCAGTGAATACAATGAGCAGTTCTTC.